This T cell receptor (beta chain) was recorded in a study of siplizumab effects on memory and regulatory T cells. About 10^5 TCR templates were assayed per sample. This table comes from immunoSEQ multiplex PCR, and its TCRdb copy is limited to in-frame clones, with some not included. This sample carries about 120,000 clones, roughly 94% of them seen once, and the ten largest clones take roughly 1.7%. Study-wide findings and caveats: Memory T cells appeared less diverse than naive cells, which seemed to contribute substantially to alloresponse. The study found that siplizumab significantly reduced alloreactive sequences traceable to unstimulated CD4+ memory cells. An assignable phenotype, naive or memory, was missing from roughly 76-95% of proliferating CD4+ or CD8+ clones.

On this clone: Its antigen is unknown.

Germline assignment: CDR1 SGHRS and CDR2 YFSETQ. The CDR3 is 16 residues long. V lost 0 bases, J lost 4 bases, and 9 bases stayed unmatched. The sequencing sample was made of non-Treg CD4+ T cells sorted from blood. The gene calls are TRBV5-1 and TRBJ1-1, with 7 bases lining up with TRBD1. The sequence was obtained from a human donor in good health. The CDR3 reads CASSLAPRQGGTEAFF. The CDR3 nucleotides read TGCGCCAGCAGCTTGGCCCCCCGACAGGGTGGCACTGAAGCTTTCTTT.